The 32 T cell receptor beta chains presented below share a single source sample, sequenced in a study of PD-1 blockade in mismatch repair-deficient tumors. The protocol was immunoSEQ multiplex PCR, while the TCRdb copy is restricted to in-frame clones and leaves out a portion. The profile shows 49,000 or so clones, approximately 81% of them singletons. The specimen comprised peripheral blood, sampled about 4.5 months after starting pembrolizumab. These receptors were taken from an adult with mismatch repair-deficient cancer.

In its sample, this clone was seen a few times. This chain joins TRBV7-5 and TRBJ2-5; no check of the table's D call, TRBD2, against the DNA was made. TRBV7-5 is recorded as a pseudogene. CDR3 length equals 12 residues. DNA for the CDR3: TGTGCCAGAAGCTTACTAGAAGAGACCCAGTACTTC. Translating it yields CARSLLEETQYF.

This clone was recorded once. V usage is TRBV5-4 and J usage is TRBJ2-7; D is ambiguous. Trimming stripped 0 bases from V and 11 bases from J, with 9 bases between. The CDR3 length is 11 residues. Germline values: CDR1 SGHNT, CDR2 YYREEE (reference sequence). DNA for the CDR3: TGTGCCAGCAGCTTGGGGACCGTCGAGTACTTC. As protein: CASSLGTVEYF.

The J gene is TRBJ2-1, the V gene TRBV29-1; 9 nucleotides align to TRBD1. J gave up 3 bases and V 7 bases, and 4 bases lay outside the gene matches. Looked up from germline, CDR1 is SQVTM and CDR2 is ANQGSEA. The CDR3 runs to 13 residues. The CDR3, as DNA: TGCAGCGGGGACAGGGAGAACTACAATGAGCAGTTCTTC. Translating it yields CSGDRENYNEQFF.

This chain joins TRBV11-1 and TRBJ2-3; D uncertain. This CDR3 comprises 15 residues. Germline CDR1 SGHAT, CDR2 FQDESV (reference sequence). The V and J ends lost 2 bases and 0 bases respectively, with 9 bases between them. The CDR3 loop reads CASSLRRTSTDTQYF. The CDR3 DNA is TGTGCCAGCAGCTTAAGACGTACTAGCACAGATACGCAGTATTTT.

The chain combines TRBV13 with TRBJ2-1; the D gene is possibly TRBD1 (5 bases). Deletions cut 2 bases from V and 4 bases from J, with 12 bases between. Per germline, CDR1 PRHDT and CDR2 FYEKMQ (reference sequence). The CDR3 covers 15 residues. This chain's CDR3 is CASSLRQLSYNEQFF. CDR3 bases: TGTGCCAGCAGCTTAAGACAGCTAAGTTACAATGAGCAGTTCTTC.

The chain has TRBV27 and TRBJ2-5; D is uncertain. The CDR3 is 14 residues long. Trimming removed 2 bases from V and 7 bases from J, with 14 bases in between. Germline CDR1 MNHEY, CDR2 SMNVEV (reference sequence). CDR3 nucleotides: TGTGCCAGCAGTTTACAGCGCCCCGCCGGGACCCAGTACTTC. Residues: CASSLQRPAGTQYF.

This clone was seen more than once but under ten times. The CDR3 coding sequence is TGTGCCAGCTCACCAACGGCGACAGGGGGTGGAAACACCATATATTTT. Translated: CASSPTATGGGNTIYF. The V gene is TRBV18, the J gene TRBJ1-3; 9 nucleotides match TRBD1. J lost 3 bases, V lost 2 bases, and 5 bases had no gene match. The germline V gene has CDR1 KGHSH and CDR2 LQKENI. The CDR3 totals 16 residues.

This clone was seen a single time. The chain uses TRBV9 and TRBJ2-7; perhaps TRBD2 as D (7 bases). The V gene's germline CDR1 is SGDLS and CDR2 YYNGEE. V was pared by 0 bases and J by 2 bases, with 15 bases between. This CDR3 is built from 16 residues. The CDR3 sequence is CASSVGSGGQTYEQYF. CDR3 DNA sequence: TGTGCCAGCAGCGTAGGGTCGGGGGGCCAAACCTACGAGCAGTACTTC. Supplemented by reference TRBV9 and TRBJ2-7, the full variable domain reads DSGVTQTPKHLITATGQRVTLRCSPRSGDLSVYWYQQSLDQGLQFLIQYYNGEERAKGNILERFSAQQFPDLHSELNLSSLELGDSALYFCASSVGSGGQTYEQYFGPGTRLTVT.

The chain couples TRBV6-5 to TRBJ2-5, with D perhaps TRBD1 (6 bases). V was trimmed by 6 bases and J by 4 bases, leaving 6 bases between them. CDR1 and CDR2 from the germline V gene are MNHEY and SVGAGI. This CDR3 is 11 amino acids long. In DNA, the CDR3 is TGTGCCAGCAGACAGGGAGAGACCCAGTACTTC. It yields the protein CASRQGETQYF.

The genes are TRBV6-1 and TRBJ1-2; 11 positions match TRBD1. The J segment lost 6 bases and the V segment lost 4 bases, leaving 7 bases of the junction unmatched. Germline loops: CDR1 MNHNS, CDR2 SASEGT. CDR3 length equals 15 residues. CDR3 nucleotides: TGTGCCAGCAGTGGACAGGACAGGGGGCTTGATGGCTACACCTTC. Residues: CASSGQDRGLDGYTF.

The gene calls are TRBV15 and TRBJ1-1, with D unclear. The CDR3 sequence is 15 residues long. With 0 bases removed from V and 3 bases from J, the gap between germline ends came to 11 bases. CDR1 LNHNV and CDR2 YYDKDF come from the germline V gene (reference sequence). The CDR3: CATSREGNWDTEAFF. The CDR3, as DNA: TGTGCCACCAGCAGAGAGGGGAATTGGGACACTGAAGCTTTCTTT.

V gene TRBV30 combines with J gene TRBJ2-7, with 8 bases lining up with TRBD1. In germline, CDR1 is GTSNPN, CDR2 SVGIG (reference sequence). V dropped 2 bases and J dropped 6; count of bases not matched to a gene: 6. This CDR3 has 13 residues. DNA of the CDR3: TGTGCCTGGAGTACAGGGGGACGGAGCGAGCAGTACTTC. It encodes CAWSTGGRSEQYF.

In this sample, this clone turned up a few times. V and J are TRBV5-4 and TRBJ1-2; D call uncertain. The CDR3 consists of 14 residues. Germline CDR1 and CDR2: SGHNT and YYREEE (reference sequence). The ends were cut back, 2 bases at V and 5 bases at J, with 13 bases in the middle. The CDR3 region has the DNA TGTGCCAGCAGCTTCTTCGACAAGACATATGGCTACACCTTC. Translated, it gives CASSFFDKTYGYTF.

The V call is TRBV9, the J call TRBJ2-1; 9 positions agree with TRBD2. The trim removed 4 bases at V and 4 bases at J, leaving 9 bases unmatched. The length of the CDR3 is 16 residues. CDR1 and CDR2 from the germline V gene are SGDLS and YYNGEE. In DNA, the CDR3 is TGTGCCAGCAGCCCCAGAATAGCGGGAGCGTACAATGAGCAGTTCTTC. Translating gives CASSPRIAGAYNEQFF.

The genes are TRBV2 and TRBJ1-1; D gene ambiguous. CDR3 size: 11 residues. CDR1 SNHLY and CDR2 FYNNEI come from the germline V gene. The V end was cut by 3 bases, the J end by 1 base, with 0 bases between. CDR3 loop: CASSENTEAFF. The CDR3 region has the DNA TGTGCCAGCAGTGAGAACACTGAAGCTTTCTTT.

This clone was found once. The chain joins TRBV19 to TRBJ1-2; no definite D call. V was cut by 6 bases and J by 5 bases, with 13 bases left in between. Germline CDR1 reads LNHDA; CDR2 reads SQIVND (reference sequence). CDR3 length: 13 residues. CDR3: CASSPISPYGYTF. The CDR3 coding sequence is TGTGCCAGTAGCCCAATTTCGCCTTATGGCTACACCTTC.

In its sample, this clone was seen once. This chain uses TRBV19 with TRBJ2-7, with TRBD2 identical over 15 bases. Germline CDR1 and CDR2: LNHDA and SQIVND (reference sequence). J lost 0 bases, V lost 4 bases, and 1 base had no gene match. The CDR3 sequence is 16 residues long. CDR3 loop: CASSRGLAGGSYEQYF. The CDR3 coding sequence is TGTGCCAGTAGTAGGGGACTAGCGGGAGGCTCCTACGAGCAGTACTTC.

The chain carries TRBV7-2 and TRBJ2-1, with D possibly matching TRBD2 (5 bases). Germline V lookup: CDR1 SGHTA, CDR2 FQGNSA. The CDR3 sequence is 17 residues long. V lost 1 base, J lost 6 bases, and 19 bases lay in between. CDR3 DNA: TGTGCCAGCAGCTTAGAGGGTATGCGGGCAGGTTCCAATGAGCAGTTCTTC. Residues: CASSLEGMRAGSNEQFF.

V usage is TRBV11-2 and J usage is TRBJ2-1; D is unresolved. V shed 0 bases and J shed 6 bases, with 6 bases lying between them. CDR3 size: 13 residues. CDR1 SGHAT and CDR2 FQNNGV come from the germline V gene. CDR3 DNA: TGTGCCAGCAGCTTAGATCTAACCAATGAGCAGTTCTTC. Its translation: CASSLDLTNEQFF.

This chain connects TRBV29-1 to TRBJ1-1; D may be TRBD1 (6 bases). This CDR3 comprises 13 residues. CDR1 SQVTM and CDR2 ANQGSEA come from the germline V gene. Trimming cost V 4 bases and J 2 bases, with 11 bases left between them. CDR3 bases: TGCAGCGTTGCGGACAGACTAAACACTGAAGCTTTCTTT. Translating gives CSVADRLNTEAFF. Drawing the rest from reference TRBV29-1 and TRBJ1-1, the complete variable domain is SAVISQKPSRDICQRGTSLTIQCQVDSQVTMMFWYRQQPGQSLTLIATANQGSEATYESGFVIDKFPISRPNLTFSTLTVSNMSPEDSSIYLCSVADRLNTEAFFGQGTRLTVV.

V and J are TRBV7-2 and TRBJ2-7; 7 positions agree with TRBD2. Unmatched junction bases numbered 15, after V lost 8 bases and J lost 2 bases. The CDR3 sequence is 16 residues long. Germline V gene sequence: CDR1 SGHTA, CDR2 FQGNSA. The CDR3, as DNA: TGTGCCAGCGGATTTCGGGGCGGGAGTTCTCCCTACGAGCAGTACTTC. It codes for CASGFRGGSSPYEQYF.

The chain carries TRBV5-4 and TRBJ1-3; D is unclear. Germline V lookup: CDR1 SGHNT, CDR2 YYREEE (reference sequence). The CDR3 is 12 residues long. V lost 7 bases, J lost 4 bases, and 9 bases lay in between. CDR3 protein: CASHSTGNTIYF. CDR3 nucleotides: TGTGCCAGCCACTCCACCGGAAACACCATATATTTT.

This chain links TRBV5-1 with TRBJ2-7; 7 bases fit TRBD2. The CDR3 spans 14 residues. V shed 0 bases, J shed 5 bases, and the junction held 5 bases outside the gene matches. Germline-derived CDR1 and CDR2 are SGHRS and YFSETQ. DNA of the CDR3: TGCGCCAGCAGCTTGGCTTGGGGAGGGGACGAGCAGTACTTC. Protein sequence: CASSLAWGGDEQYF. Full variable domain (outside the CDR3, taken from reference TRBV5-1 and TRBJ2-7): KAGVTQTPRYLIKTRGQQVTLSCSPISGHRSVSWYQQTPGQGLQFLFEYFSETQRNKGNFPGRFSGRQFSNSRSEMNVSTLELGDSALYLCASSLAWGGDEQYFGPGTRLTVT.

The V and J genes are TRBV13 and TRBJ2-7; no firm D call. Trimming removed 4 bases at V and 2 bases at J, with 6 bases between. Germline V gene sequence: CDR1 PRHDT, CDR2 FYEKMQ (reference sequence). The CDR3 runs to 12 residues. CDR3 in amino acids: CASSYRAYEQYF. The CDR3 coding sequence is TGTGCCAGCAGCTACAGAGCCTACGAGCAGTACTTC.

V usage is TRBV7-2 and J usage is TRBJ2-2; 7 bases are shared with TRBD2. This CDR3 comprises 16 residues. Germline V gives CDR1 SGHTA, CDR2 FQGNSA. V dropped 6 bases and J dropped 6; count of bases not matched to a gene: 13. In DNA, the CDR3 is TGTGCCAGCAGTTTCGGTAGTGGGGACTATGCCGGGGAGCTGTTTTTT. It specifies CASSFGSGDYAGELFF.

The chain joins TRBV11-2 to TRBJ2-1, with D possibly being TRBD2 (6 bases). The germline V gene encodes CDR1 SGHAT and CDR2 FQNNGV. The V end was cut by 3 bases, the J end by 7 bases, with 13 bases between. The length of the CDR3 is 14 residues. CDR3 bases: TGTGCCAGCAGCTTGGTAGGGAGGATAAATGAGCAGTTCTTC. This gives the protein CASSLVGRINEQFF.

This chain joins TRBV5-8 and TRBJ1-2; TRBD1 aligns across 8 bases. The CDR3 is 16 amino acids. V was pared by 4 bases and J by 0 bases, with 8 bases of the junction left unmatched. Germline V gene data show CDR1 as SGHTS and CDR2 as YDEGEE. The CDR3 sequence is CASSPRGQGPNYGYTF. The CDR3 DNA is TGTGCCAGCAGCCCGCGTGGACAGGGCCCTAACTATGGCTACACCTTC.

The V and J genes are TRBV10-1 and TRBJ2-1, with 12 bases fitting TRBD2. CDR3 length equals 15 residues. The germline V gene has CDR1 WNHNN and CDR2 SYGVQD (reference sequence). V gave up 5 bases and J gave up 3 bases; unmatched junction bases: 2. CDR3 nucleotides: TGCGCCAGCAGTCCTAGCGGGAGGGTCTACAATGAGCAGTTCTTC. Protein product: CASSPSGRVYNEQFF.

This clone came up once. The chain is built from TRBV6-5 and TRBJ2-7; D not resolved. Trimming shortened V by 4 bases and J by 5 bases, and 9 bases separated the two germline ends. The length of the CDR3 is 12 residues. Looked up from germline, CDR1 is MNHEY and CDR2 is SVGAGI. Written as DNA, the CDR3 is TGTGCCAGCAGTTCGGATATACACGAGCAGTACTTC. Encoded protein: CASSSDIHEQYF.

This chain joins TRBV5-4 and TRBJ2-5; TRBD1 matches 8 bases. V shed 3 bases, J shed 5 bases, and the junction held 9 bases outside the gene matches. The CDR3 has 15 residues. Germline V lookup: CDR1 SGHNT, CDR2 YYREEE (reference sequence). CDR3 in amino acids: CASSYRTGSRETQYF. In DNA form, the CDR3 reads TGTGCCAGCAGCTACCGGACAGGGAGCCGGGAGACCCAGTACTTC. Using reference TRBV5-4 and TRBJ2-5 for the parts outside the CDR3, the full variable domain is ETGVTQSPTHLIKTRGQQVTLRCSSQSGHNTVSWYQQALGQGPQFIFQYYREEENGRGNFPPRFSGLQFPNYSSELNVNALELDDSALYLCASSYRTGSRETQYFGPGTRLLVL.

In its sample, this clone was seen a few times. CDR3 coding DNA: TGTGCCAGCAGCCGCCGGGGCCCGAACACCGGGGAGCTGTTTTTT. Its protein is CASSRRGPNTGELFF. The V call is TRBV9, the J call TRBJ2-2; the D call may be TRBD1 or TRBD2 (5 bases each). The V and J ends lost 4 bases and 0 bases respectively, with 10 bases between them. The germline gives CDR1 SGDLS, CDR2 YYNGEE. This CDR3 is built from 15 residues.

In regard to this clone: At one boundary the junction diverges from the germline segment, which might be a read error. The chain couples TRBV29-1 to TRBJ2-5; D tentatively reads TRBD1 or TRBD2 (5 bases each). Germline V lookup: CDR1 SQVTM, CDR2 ANQGSEA. The CDR3 extends over 13 amino acids. This CDR3 is CSVDLGTQPYPDF. CDR3 nucleotides: TGCAGCGTAGATCTAGGGACGCAGCCTTACCCCGACTTC. The complete variable domain, with remaining parts taken from reference TRBV29-1 and TRBJ2-5, reads SAVISQKPSRDICQRGTSLTIQCQVDSQVTMMFWYRQQPGQSLTLIATANQGSEATYESGFVIDKFPISRPNLTFSTLTVSNMSPEDSSIYLCSVDLGTQPYPDFGPGTRLLVL.